This TCR beta chain was identified in a study of cytomegalovirus exposure and HLA in healthy donors. Whole-study findings and limits: Subsequent analysis showed first-cohort TCR clusters tending to co-occur in about 110 validation repertoires. Specificity of a few CMV-associated chains for CMV antigens was verified in vitro.

Note on this clone: Its antigen is as yet unknown.

The assay was immunoSEQ multiplex PCR, and TCRdb's table has in-frame clones only and misses some. Of 200,000 to 250,000 clones in the sample, around four fifths were seen once. CDR1 SNHLY and CDR2 FYNNEI come from the germline V gene. This CDR3 is 12 amino acids long. Unmatched junction bases numbered 1, after V lost 7 bases and J lost 7 bases. The approximately 120-subject validation cohort, separate from the roughly 670-subject first cohort, included the donors. Sequencing was performed on PBMCs. The source is a woman under 40 in good health and CMV-seropositive. The chain has TRBV2 and TRBJ1-4; 9 bases align to TRBD1. CDR3: CASTDRGEKLFF. The CDR3 bases are TGTGCCAGCACGGACAGGGGTGAAAAACTGTTTTTT.